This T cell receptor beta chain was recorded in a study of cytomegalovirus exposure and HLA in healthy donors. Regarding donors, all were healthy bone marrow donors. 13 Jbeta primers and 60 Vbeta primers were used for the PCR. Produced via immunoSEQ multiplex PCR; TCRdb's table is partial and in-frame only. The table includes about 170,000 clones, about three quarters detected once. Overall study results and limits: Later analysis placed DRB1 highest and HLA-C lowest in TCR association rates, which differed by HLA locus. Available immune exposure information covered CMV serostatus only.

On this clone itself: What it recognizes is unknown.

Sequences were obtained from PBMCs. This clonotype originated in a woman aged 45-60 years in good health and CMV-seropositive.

The chain's CDR3 is CASSLFGDTEAFF. The CDR3 region has the DNA TGTGCCAGCAGCTTATTCGGGGACACTGAAGCTTTCTTT. The gene calls are TRBV7-9 and TRBJ1-1; D is undetermined. The CDR3 length is 13 residues. Looked up from germline, CDR1 is SEHNR and CDR2 is FQNEAQ (reference sequence). V was shortened by 2 bases and J by 3 bases, with 7 bases between the two germline ends.